Below, one TCR beta chain is given with its context. Original data processing: Nucleated cell number was recorded as an estimate derived from reference gene primer amplification. Sequenced by immunoSEQ multiplex PCR; TCRdb stores in-frame clones only, minus some. V, J and clone size reflect that table, while D and trimming were determined from the DNA. The data contain roughly 350,000 clones, around 85% of them singletons. This sample is drawn from a study of blood T cell repertoires in COVID-19. Across the study: Samples came from the United States, Italy and Spain, spanning acute and convalescent COVID-19. Nucleic acid was either cDNA or gDNA, and it came from T cells, B-cell-depleted T cells, or PBMCs.

The CDR3 spans 13 residues. Germline lookup yields CDR1 ENHRY and CDR2 SYGVKD. Trimming left V 2 bases short and J 4 bases short, with 5 bases between. Sequencing was carried out using peripheral blood. This clonotype originated in a woman between 18 and 30 years old with acute or convalescent COVID-19. The V call is TRBV10-3, the J call TRBJ2-2, with D unresolved. CDR3 nucleotide sequence: TGTGCCATCAGTGAGAGAGTCACCGGGGAGCTGTTTTTT. Amino acid sequence: CAISERVTGELFF.